The 24 T cell receptor beta chains given below trace back to one sample, sequenced in a study of blood T cell repertoires in COVID-19. Produced via immunoSEQ multiplex PCR; TCRdb's table is partial and in-frame only. The repertoire holds under 150,000 clones, with 65% to 90% as singletons. The sample taken for sequencing was PBMCs or T cells enriched from blood (not recorded which). These receptors were taken from a woman aged 45-65 years who had recovered from COVID-19.

V gene TRBV11-2 combines with J gene TRBJ2-7; 8 bases map to TRBD1. The CDR3 is 15 residues long. The ends lost 3 bases at V and 2 bases at J; junction bases unmatched: 6. Germline CDR1 SGHAT, CDR2 FQNNGV. The CDR3 DNA follows: TGTGCCAGCAGCTTGGACGGGACAGGTACCTACGAGCAGTACTTC. Encoded protein: CASSLDGTGTYEQYF.

V gene TRBV5-8 combines with J gene TRBJ2-7, with 9 positions matching TRBD1. The CDR3 has 14 amino acids. Germline values: CDR1 SGHTS, CDR2 YDEGEE. V was pared by 4 bases and J by 3 bases, with 5 bases of the junction left unmatched. CDR3 protein: CASSDRDRDYEQYF. The CDR3 nucleotides are TGTGCCAGCAGCGACCGGGACAGGGACTACGAGCAGTACTTC.

This rearrangement joins TRBV7-9 to TRBJ2-2, with D possibly matching TRBD1 (5 bases). The CDR3 sequence is 17 residues long. Per the germline V gene, CDR1 is SEHNR and CDR2 is FQNEAQ (reference sequence). V lost 1 base to trimming and J lost 6 bases, with 18 bases between them. CDR3 sequence: CASSLVGLQVGPGELFF. The DNA for the CDR3 is TGTGCCAGCAGCTTAGTAGGTCTACAGGTCGGACCCGGGGAGCTGTTTTTT. The full variable domain, rest sourced from reference TRBV7-9 and TRBJ2-2, is DTGVSQNPRHKITKRGQNVTFRCDPISEHNRLYWYRQTLGQGPEFLTYFQNEAQLEKSRLLSDRFSAERPKGSFSTLEIQRTEQGDSAMYLCASSLVGLQVGPGELFFGEGSRLTVL.

The chain couples TRBV30 to TRBJ1-6; D is uncertain. The CDR3 length is 14 residues. The V end was cut by 2 bases, the J end by 9 bases, with 14 bases between. CDR1 GTSNPN and CDR2 SVGIG come from the germline V gene (reference sequence). CDR3 protein: CAWSLTGFASPLHF. The CDR3 DNA reads as TGTGCCTGGAGTCTGACTGGGTTCGCTTCACCCCTCCACTTT.

The rearrangement joins TRBV18 to TRBJ1-3, with 8 positions matching TRBD1. The V and J ends lost 3 bases and 4 bases, in that order; junction bases with no gene match: 11. Germline-derived CDR1 and CDR2 are KGHSH and LQKENI. CDR3 length: 17 residues. CDR3 in DNA: TGTGCCAGCTCACCGCAGAGTCCGACAGGGGCCGGAAACACCATATATTTT. This codes for CASSPQSPTGAGNTIYF.

Only a few counts were recorded for this clone. The chain combines TRBV10-3 with TRBJ1-1; D might be TRBD1 (5 bases). V was trimmed by 8 bases and J by 3 bases, leaving 10 bases between them. This CDR3 has 12 amino acids. Germline CDR1 and CDR2: ENHRY and SYGVKD. For the CDR3, the DNA is TGTGCCATCCAGGGATTAGACACTGAAGCTTTCTTT. This codes for CAIQGLDTEAFF.

The J gene is TRBJ1-3, the V gene TRBV9; unclear D gene. Trimming removed 0 bases from V and 5 bases from J, with 15 bases in between. Germline-derived CDR1 and CDR2 are SGDLS and YYNGEE. The CDR3 totals 16 residues. The CDR3 loop is CASSVEDDYRRNTIYF. For the CDR3, the DNA is TGTGCCAGCAGCGTAGAGGATGACTACCGAAGAAACACCATATATTTT.

The chain links TRBV14 to TRBJ2-3; the match to TRBD2 covers 10 bases. Germline loops: CDR1 SGHDN, CDR2 FVKESK. Unmatched junction bases numbered 16, after V lost 0 bases and J lost 4 bases. The CDR3 loop spans 20 amino acids. CDR3 in DNA: TGTGCCAGCAGCCAAGATTTCGGCCCAGCGGGGGGGGTCGAGGCAGATACGCAGTATTTT. As protein: CASSQDFGPAGGVEADTQYF.

V gene TRBV18 combines with J gene TRBJ2-5; 11 nucleotides agree with TRBD2. V gave up 1 base and J gave up 3 bases; unmatched junction bases: 4. This CDR3 is built from 16 residues. The germline CDR1 and CDR2 sequences are KGHSH and LQKENI. The CDR3 spells CASSPLLAGGKETQYF. Written as DNA, the CDR3 is TGTGCCAGCTCACCACTCCTAGCGGGGGGAAAAGAGACCCAGTACTTC.

The chain links TRBV9 to TRBJ2-1; no clear D. Looked up from germline, CDR1 is SGDLS and CDR2 is YYNGEE. Trimming stripped 0 bases from V and 0 bases from J, with 10 bases between. This CDR3 is 16 amino acids long. CDR3 region: CASSVGETNSYNEQFF. CDR3 bases: TGTGCCAGCAGCGTAGGTGAGACAAACTCCTACAATGAGCAGTTCTTC.

This clone was picked up a small number of times. The chain combines TRBV24-1 with TRBJ2-3; D call uncertain. The ends were cut back, 5 bases at V and 4 bases at J, with 12 bases in the middle. CDR1 is KGHDR and CDR2 is SFDVKD in the germline V gene. CDR3 length: 14 amino acids. The CDR3 nucleotides are TGTGCCACCAGTGTTAGTCACGTCCCAGATACGCAGTATTTT. Amino acids: CATSVSHVPDTQYF.

This rearrangement joins TRBV6-5 to TRBJ2-7; TRBD1 is a possible D gene (5 bases). Germline lookup yields CDR1 MNHEY and CDR2 SVGAGI. The length of the CDR3 is 13 residues. The ends were cut back, 7 bases at V and 4 bases at J, with 14 bases in the middle. The CDR3 DNA follows: TGTGCCAGCATTGGACAAACCGTTTACGAGCAGTACTTC. Translation: CASIGQTVYEQYF.

V gene TRBV5-1 combines with J gene TRBJ1-4; TRBD1 matches 10 bases. Trimming cost V 0 bases and J 10 bases; bases outside gene matches: 6. Germline lookup yields CDR1 SGHRS and CDR2 YFSETQ. The CDR3 runs to 15 residues. The CDR3: CASSLGGDRGGKLFF. The DNA for the CDR3 is TGCGCCAGCAGCTTGGGAGGGGACAGGGGCGGAAAACTGTTTTTT.

The chain carries TRBV3-1 (or the pseudogene TRBV3-2) and TRBJ1-2, with D perhaps TRBD1 (6 bases). The V and J ends lost 0 bases and 2 bases respectively, with 16 bases between them. The V gene's germline CDR1 is LGHDT and CDR2 YNNKEL (reference sequence). This CDR3 spans 17 amino acids. CDR3 bases: TGTGCCAGCAGCCAAGATCTTGCAGGGGCCGTCAACTATGGCTACACCTTC. This sequence encodes CASSQDLAGAVNYGYTF.

In DNA form, the CDR3 reads TGTGCCAGCAGCTTACAGGGACACCAAGGTGGACAGTTCTTC. It encodes CASSLQGHQGGQFF. The J gene is TRBJ2-1, the V gene TRBV7-9, with D tentatively TRBD1 (6 bases). In germline, CDR1 is SEHNR, CDR2 FQNEAQ (reference sequence). The CDR3 covers 14 residues. The V end lost 2 bases, the J end lost 13 bases, and 18 bases lay between the germline ends.

This chain connects TRBV12-1 to TRBJ1-6; the table's D call of TRBD1 was not tested on the DNA. TRBV12-1 is termed a pseudogene. The CDR3 sequence is 16 residues long. The CDR3 sequence is CASTLWFGRGPSPLHF. CDR3 in DNA: TGTGCCAGCACCCTATGGTTCGGCAGGGGGCCGTCACCCCTCCACTTT.

The chain joins TRBV7-8 to TRBJ1-4; 8 bases agree with TRBD1. V trimming: 5 bases; J trimming: 3 bases; junction bases outside the gene matches: 8. The CDR3 covers 16 residues. Germline V gene lookup returns CDR1 SGHVS and CDR2 FQNEAQ. The CDR3 loop reads CASSQRPGQANEKLFF. The CDR3 DNA reads as TGTGCCAGCAGCCAGCGACCGGGACAGGCTAATGAAAAACTGTTTTTT.

The CDR3 loop is CASSIAGHYEQYF. CDR3 in DNA: TGTGCCAGCAGTATTGCTGGACATTACGAGCAGTACTTC. This sequence joins TRBV27 and TRBJ2-7; D perhaps matches TRBD1 (5 bases). CDR1 is MNHEY, CDR2 SMNVEV, per germline (reference sequence). V shed 5 bases and J shed 4 bases, with 12 bases lying between them. The length of the CDR3 is 13 residues.

This clone was observed a single time. The chain carries TRBV25-1 and TRBJ1-2; 9 nucleotides line up with TRBD1. The CDR3 spans 14 residues. Germline CDR1 is MGHDK and CDR2 is SYGVNS. The trim removed 8 bases at V and 5 bases at J, leaving 9 bases unmatched. CDR3 sequence (DNA): TGTGCCAGCTCCGATCGGGACAGGGCATATGGCTACACCTTC. Residues: CASSDRDRAYGYTF.

This clone was detected once. CDR3 region: CASSQGLQETQYF. CDR3 DNA sequence: TGTGCCAGCAGCCAGGGCCTTCAAGAGACCCAGTACTTC. The V call is TRBV3-1 (or the pseudogene TRBV3-2), the J call TRBJ2-5; no definite D call. V gave up 3 bases and J gave up 2 bases, with 7 bases separating them. This CDR3 is built from 13 residues. The germline gives CDR1 LGHDT, CDR2 YNNKEL (reference sequence).

The chain is built from TRBV13 and TRBJ1-1, with D maybe TRBD1 (6 bases). Trimming cost V 1 base and J 7 bases, with 16 bases left between them. The CDR3 runs to 15 residues. Germline V gives CDR1 PRHDT, CDR2 FYEKMQ (reference sequence). CDR3 region: CASSLDQGTSREAFF. The DNA of the CDR3 is TGTGCCAGCAGCTTAGATCAGGGGACGTCCCGTGAAGCTTTCTTT.

The V gene is TRBV7-6, the J gene TRBJ2-2; D perhaps matches TRBD2 (5 bases). CDR1 and CDR2 (germline): SGHVS, FNYEAQ. V lost 1 base to trimming and J lost 1 base, with 10 bases between them. This CDR3 is built from 16 residues. The CDR3 spells CASSLGVGENTGELFF. The CDR3 DNA is TGTGCCAGCAGCTTAGGGGTCGGGGAGAACACCGGGGAGCTGTTTTTT.

The CDR3 DNA is TGTGCCAGCTCACTCCCCATGGACAGGGGACCAAAGGGGGAGCTGTTTTTT. Protein product: CASSLPMDRGPKGELFF. The genes are TRBV18 and TRBJ2-2; 9 bases line up with TRBD1. The germline V gene encodes CDR1 KGHSH and CDR2 LQKENI. V trimming: 4 bases; J trimming: 8 bases; junction bases outside the gene matches: 14. This CDR3 spans 17 amino acids.

This chain uses TRBV6-6 with TRBJ2-2; 7 bases align to TRBD1. Per germline, CDR1 MNHNY and CDR2 SVGAGI (reference sequence). The junction had 4 bases not matched to a gene; V was cut back by 2 bases and J by 4 bases. The CDR3 is made up of 15 amino acids. CDR3 nucleotides: TGTGCCAGCAGTTACGTGAAGGGGGCCACCGGGGAGCTGTTTTTT. Amino acid sequence: CASSYVKGATGELFF.